The sequence of this T cell receptor (beta chain) was determined in a study of T-cell reconstitution after alpha-beta-depleted transplantation in children. Overall study results and limits: Expanded clones from the graft, numbering several hundred, reportedly supplied alpha-beta T cells about two months after transplant. Some patients owed their high day-60 TCRbeta diversity to surviving recipient T cells and thymic progenitors. After one year, T-cell counts and TCRbeta diversity mostly came from new T cells.

A library of TCRbeta sequences, prepared with unique molecular identifiers, was generated. TCRdb redid the calling of the PCR reads with MiXCR, one entry per CDR3 protein. The sample shows about 440,000 distinct CDR3 sequences, over 40% of them seen only once. Germline CDR1 and CDR2: SGDLS and YYNGEE. With 0 bases removed from V and 2 bases from J, the gap between germline ends came to 1 base. The CDR3 has 12 residues. This clonotype has at least ten counts. Its antigen is not known. The sequence derives from a girl aged 2-10 years with aplastic anemia, due to receive a stem cell transplant. The chain employs TRBV9 and TRBJ2-3; D unresolved. Material: PBMCs, obtained before TCRalphabeta/CD19-depleted stem cell transplant. This chain's CDR3 is CASSVATDTQYF. The CDR3 DNA reads TGTGCCAGCAGCGTAGCCACAGATACGCAGTATTTT.